Each of the 32 T cell receptor beta chains below was sequenced from the same sample in a study of PD-L1 blockade in urothelial cancer. TCRdb's table, derived via immunoSEQ multiplex PCR, lists solely in-frame clones and lacks some. The top ten clones hold 4.5% of a sample with about 76,000 clones, 90% of them seen once. Time point described: pretreatment peripheral blood. Sequencing was performed on PBMCs, taken around atezolizumab (anti-PD-L1) treatment. These receptors were taken from a man between 65 and 85 years old with urothelial cancer.

The chain is built from TRBV28 and TRBJ2-6, with D possibly being TRBD1 (6 bases). The CDR3 spans 17 residues. V was trimmed by 4 bases and J by 0 bases, leaving 13 bases between them. The V gene's germline CDR1 is MDHEN and CDR2 SYDVKM. DNA of the CDR3: TGTGCCAGCAGTTCCGGACAGACGAGCTCTGGGGCCAACGTCCTGACTTTC. This encodes CASSSGQTSSGANVLTF.

DNA of the CDR3: TGTGCCAGCAGAGGTAGGGGGTTATCTTCAGATACGCAGTATTTT. This translates into CASRGRGLSSDTQYF. V is TRBV27 and J is TRBJ2-3, with D maybe TRBD1 (6 bases). The V gene's germline CDR1 is MNHEY and CDR2 SMNVEV (reference sequence). V was pared by 6 bases and J by 4 bases, with 17 bases between. The CDR3 has 15 residues.

The chain uses TRBV18 and TRBJ2-1; the match to TRBD2 covers 8 bases. Trimming cost V 3 bases and J 7 bases; bases outside gene matches: 11. Germline lookup yields CDR1 KGHSH and CDR2 LQKENI. CDR3 length: 16 residues. DNA of the CDR3: TGTGCCAGCTCACCGGGGCCGGGACTAGTTTTGAATGAGCAGTTCTTC. This translates into CASSPGPGLVLNEQFF.

J is TRBJ1-4 and V is TRBV14; tentatively, D is TRBD1 (6 bases). Trimming took off 4 bases at V and 6 bases at J, with 15 bases between the two ends. The CDR3 loop spans 15 amino acids. CDR1 and CDR2 from the germline V gene are SGHDN and FVKESK. CDR3 sequence (DNA): TGTGCCAGCAGCCTCAGGACCGGGGGGCATGAAAAACTGTTTTTT. Its protein is CASSLRTGGHEKLFF.

The J gene is TRBJ1-2, the V gene TRBV19; D might be TRBD1 (6 bases). The CDR3 covers 15 residues. Per the germline V gene, CDR1 is LNHDA and CDR2 is SQIVND (reference sequence). Deletions cut 5 bases from V and 4 bases from J, with 17 bases between. The CDR3: CASSENPGTPYGYTF. CDR3 bases: TGTGCCAGTAGTGAAAACCCCGGGACACCCTATGGCTACACCTTC. The variable domain in full, completed from reference TRBV19 and TRBJ1-2, reads DGGITQSPKYLFRKEGQNVTLSCEQNLNHDAMYWYRQDPGQGLRLIYYSQIVNDFQKGDIAEGYSVSREKKESFPLTVTSAQKNPTAFYLCASSENPGTPYGYTFGSGTRLTVV.

V gene TRBV9 combines with J gene TRBJ1-2, with D perhaps matching TRBD1 (5 bases). The CDR3 consists of 14 residues. From germline, CDR1 is SGDLS and CDR2 YYNGEE. The ends were cut back, 2 bases at V and 2 bases at J, with 10 bases in the middle. Here the CDR3 reads CASSVAGSNYGYTF. The CDR3 DNA sequence: TGTGCCAGCAGCGTGGCAGGGTCCAACTATGGCTACACCTTC.

The rearrangement uses TRBV7-3 and TRBJ2-5; 7 bases fit TRBD1. CDR1 is SGHTA, CDR2 FQGTGA, per germline. V shed 5 bases, J shed 5 bases, and the junction held 5 bases outside the gene matches. The CDR3 length is 13 residues. This CDR3 reads CASSLDRLETQYF. DNA of the CDR3: TGTGCCAGCAGCCTGGACAGGTTGGAGACCCAGTACTTC.

The rearrangement joins TRBV5-6 to TRBJ2-3; TRBD1 matches at 9 bases. CDR3 length: 17 amino acids. CDR1 is SGHDT and CDR2 is YYEEEE in the germline V gene. V was pared by 2 bases and J by 0 bases, with 7 bases of the junction left unmatched. CDR3 DNA: TGTGCCAGCAGCTTTAGATTTGGGACAGGGAGCACAGATACGCAGTATTTT. Translation: CASSFRFGTGSTDTQYF.

This chain joins TRBV15 and TRBJ1-1; D call uncertain. V gave up 3 bases and J gave up 4 bases, with 12 bases separating them. The germline CDR1 and CDR2 sequences are LNHNV and YYDKDF (reference sequence). There are 14 residues in the CDR3. The DNA of the CDR3 is TGTGCCACCAGCAGGACAAATCGGGGCACTGAAGCTTTCTTT. Translation gives CATSRTNRGTEAFF. Drawing the rest from reference TRBV15 and TRBJ1-1, the complete variable domain is DAMVIQNPRYQVTQFGKPVTLSCSQTLNHNVMYWYQQKSSQAPKLLFHYYDKDFNNEADTPDNFQSRRPNTSFCFLDIRSPGLGDTAMYLCATSRTNRGTEAFFGQGTRLTVV.

This clone was counted once. The rearrangement links TRBV9 to TRBJ1-3, with a possible D match to TRBD1 (6 bases). Trimming pared 4 bases from V and 3 bases from J, leaving 11 bases between. The length of the CDR3 is 14 residues. Germline values: CDR1 SGDLS, CDR2 YYNGEE. CDR3 region: CASSPRGDGNTIYF. CDR3 in DNA: TGTGCCAGCAGCCCCAGGGGAGATGGAAACACCATATATTTT.

The chain couples TRBV28 to TRBJ2-7; 8 positions match TRBD1. V shed 2 bases and J 3 bases; nucleotides not matched to a gene: 6. The CDR3 runs 15 residues. From germline, CDR1 is MDHEN and CDR2 SYDVKM. The CDR3 spells CASSLEDRDLYEQYF. DNA for the CDR3: TGTGCCAGCAGTTTAGAGGACAGGGACCTCTACGAGCAGTACTTC.

The chain links TRBV14 to TRBJ2-7; a possible D gene is TRBD1 (6 bases). Trimming removed 0 bases at V and 6 bases at J, with 6 bases between. Germline V gives CDR1 SGHDN, CDR2 FVKESK. The CDR3 has 12 amino acids. Here the CDR3 reads CASSQEGAEQYF. Written as DNA, the CDR3 is TGTGCCAGCAGCCAAGAGGGGGCCGAGCAGTACTTC.

This chain joins TRBV6-1 and TRBJ1-4; D gene uncertain. Germline loops: CDR1 MNHNS, CDR2 SASEGT. V lost 0 bases and J lost 10, with 12 bases in between. This CDR3 is 14 amino acids long. CDR3 DNA: TGTGCCAGCAGTGAAGCTTGGGCCCCTGGAAAACTGTTTTTT. Translation gives CASSEAWAPGKLFF.

This chain connects TRBV19 to TRBJ1-1; D might be TRBD1 (6 bases). V gave up 3 bases and J gave up 1 base, with 9 bases separating them. The germline CDR1 and CDR2 sequences are LNHDA and SQIVND (reference sequence). The CDR3 is made up of 14 amino acids. The CDR3 nucleotides read TGTGCCAGTAGTATCGGGGGGGCGAACACTGAAGCTTTCTTT. It codes for CASSIGGANTEAFF.

The CDR3 coding sequence is TGTGCCAGCAGGGGGGACTACTCCTCAGTCAATGAGCAGTTCTTC. Its protein product is CASRGDYSSVNEQFF. The rearrangement uses TRBV28 and TRBJ2-1, with TRBD2 matching over 7 bases. Trimming at V came to 6 bases and at J to 6 bases, leaving 11 bases not matched to a gene. CDR3 length equals 15 residues. CDR1 and CDR2 (germline): MDHEN, SYDVKM.

This clone was observed once. The chain joins TRBV21-1 to TRBJ2-3; TRBD2 was called by the table and not checked on the DNA. TRBV21-1 is given as a pseudogene. CDR3 length: 16 amino acids. CDR3 in amino acids: CASSKSAAGAEDTQYF. Written as DNA, the CDR3 is TGTGCCAGCAGCAAATCGGCAGCGGGAGCTGAGGATACGCAGTATTTT.

The count of this clone is one. V usage is TRBV9 and J usage is TRBJ2-5; 12 bases are a match to TRBD2. The CDR3 spans 15 residues. The J segment lost 2 bases and the V segment lost 2 bases, leaving 1 base of the junction unmatched. CDR1 SGDLS and CDR2 YYNGEE come from the germline V gene. The DNA for the CDR3 is TGTGCCAGCAGCGTTCTAGCGGGAGGGCAAGAGACCCAGTACTTC. Amino acids: CASSVLAGGQETQYF.

This chain connects TRBV5-1 to TRBJ2-3; 10 bases map to TRBD2. The CDR3 sequence is 15 residues long. CDR1 SGHRS and CDR2 YFSETQ come from the germline V gene. The V segment lost 3 bases and the J segment 3 bases; nucleotides outside the gene matches: 4. In DNA form, the CDR3 reads TGCGCCAGCAGCTCTAGCGGGAGTGGGACAGATACGCAGTATTTT. It translates to CASSSSGSGTDTQYF.

The chain has TRBV28 and TRBJ2-6; the match to TRBD1 covers 7 bases. CDR3 length: 14 amino acids. Germline assignment: CDR1 MDHEN and CDR2 SYDVKM. V lost 7 bases, J lost 2 bases, and 2 bases stayed unmatched. The DNA of the CDR3 is TGTGCCAGCACCCAGGGGGCTGGGGCCAACGTCCTGACTTTC. Protein sequence: CASTQGAGANVLTF.

The chain uses TRBV11-2 and TRBJ2-3; weak D call: TRBD2 (6 bases). The CDR3 spans 16 residues. Germline-derived CDR1 and CDR2 are SGHAT and FQNNGV. V lost 5 bases and J 1 base, leaving 16 bases between the germline ends. The CDR3, as DNA: TGTGCCAGCAGCCCCACCGGGGAGGATCGCACAGATACGCAGTATTTT. Protein sequence: CASSPTGEDRTDTQYF.

The CDR3 sequence is CASRKNIQGAEAFF. The CDR3 DNA follows: TGTGCCAGCAGAAAGAACATACAGGGCGCTGAAGCTTTCTTT. This chain joins TRBV6-1 and TRBJ1-1; D perhaps matches TRBD1 (6 bases). V was trimmed by 6 bases and J by 6 bases, leaving 17 bases between them. CDR1 and CDR2 (germline): MNHNS, SASEGT. The CDR3 is 14 residues long.

This chain uses TRBV7-9 with TRBJ2-7, with 8 bases identical to TRBD2. CDR1 and CDR2 from the germline V gene are SEHNR and FQNEAQ (reference sequence). The CDR3 totals 15 residues. Trimming cost V 6 bases and J 0 bases; bases outside gene matches: 7. CDR3 region: CASSFLAGYSYEQYF. The CDR3 DNA follows: TGTGCCAGCAGTTTCTTAGCGGGGTACTCCTACGAGCAGTACTTC.

CDR3 in DNA: TGTGCCAGCAGCGCCGGGTGGGGGACTAGCGGGAGCGCGGCCGGTGATGAGCAGTTCTTC. Translating gives CASSAGWGTSGSAAGDEQFF. V and J are TRBV9 and TRBJ2-1; the match to TRBD2 covers 14 bases. CDR1 and CDR2 from the germline V gene are SGDLS and YYNGEE. The CDR3 is 20 residues long. Trimming removed 3 bases from V and 8 bases from J; junction bases left unmatched: 19. Supplemented by reference TRBV9 and TRBJ2-1, the full variable domain reads DSGVTQTPKHLITATGQRVTLRCSPRSGDLSVYWYQQSLDQGLQFLIQYYNGEERAKGNILERFSAQQFPDLHSELNLSSLELGDSALYFCASSAGWGTSGSAAGDEQFFGPGTRLTVL.

This chain links TRBV5-4 with TRBJ2-1; maybe TRBD2 (6 bases). Germline V gene lookup returns CDR1 SGHNT and CDR2 YYREEE (reference sequence). The length of the CDR3 is 17 residues. V was trimmed by 2 bases and J by 3 bases, leaving 18 bases between them. CDR3 nucleotide sequence: TGTGCCAGCAGCTTAAGCCGGGACTCGGGAAACTACAATGAGCAGTTCTTC. Translating gives CASSLSRDSGNYNEQFF.

Regarding this clone: An end of the junction differs from the germline gene, which may be a read error. The chain combines TRBV5-4 with TRBJ2-1; TRBD2 aligns across 11 bases. Germline-derived CDR1 and CDR2 are SGHNT and YYREEE (reference sequence). The CDR3 has 17 residues. The DNA for the CDR3 is TGTGGCAGCAGCTCCCCGACTAGCGGGACCACCTACAATGAGCAGTTCTTC. This codes for CGSSSPTSGTTYNEQFF. Based on the CDR3 plus reference TRBV5-4 and TRBJ2-1, the full variable domain is ETGVTQSPTHLIKTRGQQVTLRCSSQSGHNTVSWYQQALGQGPQFIFQYYREEENGRGNFPPRFSGLQFPNYSSELNVNALELDDSALYLCGSSSPTSGTTYNEQFFGPGTRLTVL.

V usage is TRBV7-9 and J usage is TRBJ2-1; 12 bases fit TRBD2. The CDR3 extends over 15 amino acids. CDR1 is SEHNR, CDR2 FQNEAQ, per germline (reference sequence). With 6 bases clipped from V and 4 bases from J, the junction kept 4 bases outside the gene matches. Written as DNA, the CDR3 is TGTGCCAGCAGTATACTAGCGGGAGGATACAATGAGCAGTTCTTC. It codes for CASSILAGGYNEQFF.

The chain couples TRBV2 to TRBJ1-1; no firm D call. V was trimmed by 6 bases and J by 1 base, leaving 9 bases between them. Per the germline V gene, CDR1 is SNHLY and CDR2 is FYNNEI. The CDR3 is made up of 13 amino acids. The CDR3 here is CASRENENTEAFF. The CDR3 nucleotides are TGTGCCAGCAGAGAGAACGAGAACACTGAAGCTTTCTTT.

V is TRBV7-6 and J is TRBJ2-1, with D tentatively TRBD1 (5 bases). V dropped 6 bases and J dropped 5 bases, with 17 bases sitting between them. This CDR3 comprises 15 residues. The V gene's germline CDR1 is SGHVS and CDR2 FNYEAQ. CDR3 residues: CASRYNPTANNEQFF. In DNA, the CDR3 is TGTGCCAGCAGGTATAACCCGACAGCTAACAATGAGCAGTTCTTC. The full variable domain, with the rest looked up from reference TRBV7-6 and TRBJ2-1, is GAGVSQSPRYKVTKRGQDVALRCDPISGHVSLYWYRQALGQGPEFLTYFNYEAQQDKSGLPNDRFSAERPEGSISTLTIQRTEQRDSAMYRCASRYNPTANNEQFFGPGTRLTVL.

J is TRBJ1-1 and V is TRBV18, with D maybe TRBD1 (6 bases). The CDR3 is made up of 14 amino acids. Trimming removed 3 bases at V and 4 bases at J, with 12 bases between. Germline loops: CDR1 KGHSH, CDR2 LQKENI. The CDR3 spells CASSPREGGTEAFF. The DNA for the CDR3 is TGTGCCAGCTCACCCCGAGAAGGGGGCACTGAAGCTTTCTTT.

J is TRBJ1-1 and V is TRBV12-5; D might be TRBD1 (5 bases). The germline gives CDR1 LGHNT, CDR2 FRNRAP. The V end lost 1 base, the J end lost 8 bases, and 11 bases lay between the germline ends. The CDR3 is made up of 13 amino acids. The CDR3 DNA follows: TGTGCTAGTGGTTTGGGGGGCACGACGGAAGCTTTCTTT. Translated, it gives CASGLGGTTEAFF.

The chain is built from TRBV7-2 and TRBJ2-1; no clear D. The germline V gene has CDR1 SGHTA and CDR2 FQGNSA. There are 17 residues in the CDR3. V lost 5 bases and J 0 bases, leaving 17 bases between the germline ends. The CDR3 DNA reads as TGTGCCAGCAGCCAAGCCTTCCACGGTAGCTCCTACAATGAGCAGTTCTTC. Its protein product is CASSQAFHGSSYNEQFF.

CDR3 sequence: CASSHGQGNYNEQFF. The CDR3 DNA sequence: TGTGCCAGCAGCCATGGACAGGGCAACTACAATGAGCAGTTCTTC. The chain links TRBV5-6 to TRBJ2-1, with 8 bases fitting TRBD1. V lost 4 bases to trimming and J lost 3 bases; unmatched junction nucleotides: 6. This CDR3 has 15 residues. The germline V gene encodes CDR1 SGHDT and CDR2 YYEEEE.